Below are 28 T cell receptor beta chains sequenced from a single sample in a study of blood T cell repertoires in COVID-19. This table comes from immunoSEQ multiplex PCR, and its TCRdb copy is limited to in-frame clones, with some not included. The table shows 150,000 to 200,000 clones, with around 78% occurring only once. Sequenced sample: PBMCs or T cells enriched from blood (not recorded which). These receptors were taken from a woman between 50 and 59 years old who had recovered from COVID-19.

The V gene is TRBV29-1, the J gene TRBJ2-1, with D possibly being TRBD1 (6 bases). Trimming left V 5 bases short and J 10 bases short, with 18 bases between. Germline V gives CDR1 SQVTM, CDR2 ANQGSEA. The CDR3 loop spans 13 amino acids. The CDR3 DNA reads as TGCAGCGTTAAGCAGGGGCAGGGGTCGGAGCAGTTCTTC. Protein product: CSVKQGQGSEQFF.

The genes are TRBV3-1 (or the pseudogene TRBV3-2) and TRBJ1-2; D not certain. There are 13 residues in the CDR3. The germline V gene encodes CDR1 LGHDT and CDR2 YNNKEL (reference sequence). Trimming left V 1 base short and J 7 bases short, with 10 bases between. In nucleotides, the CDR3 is TGTGCCAGCAGCCAAGTCGGAGGGAGTGGCTACACCTTC. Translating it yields CASSQVGGSGYTF.

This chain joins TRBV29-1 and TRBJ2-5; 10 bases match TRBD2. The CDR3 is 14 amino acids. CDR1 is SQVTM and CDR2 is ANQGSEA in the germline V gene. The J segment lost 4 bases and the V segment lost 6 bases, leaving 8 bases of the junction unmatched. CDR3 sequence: CSVGQREGRETQYF. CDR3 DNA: TGCAGCGTGGGCCAGCGGGAGGGCCGAGAGACCCAGTACTTC. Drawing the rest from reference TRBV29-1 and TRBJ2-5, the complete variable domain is SAVISQKPSRDICQRGTSLTIQCQVDSQVTMMFWYRQQPGQSLTLIATANQGSEATYESGFVIDKFPISRPNLTFSTLTVSNMSPEDSSIYLCSVGQREGRETQYFGPGTRLLVL.

The CDR3, as DNA: TGTGCCAGCAGCGCCAGACAGCTCCTTAACTATGGCTACACCTTC. Translating gives CASSARQLLNYGYTF. This chain joins TRBV9 and TRBJ1-2, with D maybe TRBD1 (5 bases). Germline CDR1 and CDR2: SGDLS and YYNGEE. CDR3 length equals 15 residues. V gave up 3 bases and J gave up 1 base, with 13 bases separating them.

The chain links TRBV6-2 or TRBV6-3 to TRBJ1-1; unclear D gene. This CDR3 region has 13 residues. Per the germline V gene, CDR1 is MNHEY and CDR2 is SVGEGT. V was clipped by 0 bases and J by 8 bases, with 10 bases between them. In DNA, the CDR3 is TGTGCCAGCAGTTACTCGGGCAGGCCCGAAGCTTTCTTT. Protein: CASSYSGRPEAFF.

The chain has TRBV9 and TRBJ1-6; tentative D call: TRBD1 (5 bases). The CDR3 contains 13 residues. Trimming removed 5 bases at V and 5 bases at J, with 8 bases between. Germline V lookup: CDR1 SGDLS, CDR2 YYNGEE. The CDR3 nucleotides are TGTGCCAGCAGTCAGGGAAATAATTCACCCCTCCACTTT. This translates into CASSQGNNSPLHF.

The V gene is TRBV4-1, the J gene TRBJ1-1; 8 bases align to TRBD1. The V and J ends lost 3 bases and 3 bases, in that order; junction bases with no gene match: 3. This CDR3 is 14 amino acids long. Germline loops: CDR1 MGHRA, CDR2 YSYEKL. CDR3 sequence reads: CASSHVTGDTEAFF. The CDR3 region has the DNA TGCGCCAGCAGCCACGTGACAGGGGACACTGAAGCTTTCTTT.

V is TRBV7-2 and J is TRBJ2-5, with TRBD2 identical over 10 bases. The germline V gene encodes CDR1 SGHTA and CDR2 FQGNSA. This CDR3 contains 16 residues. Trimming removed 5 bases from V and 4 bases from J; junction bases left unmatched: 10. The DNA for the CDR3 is TGTGCCAGCAGCAAATCTAGCGGGAGTGGAGGAGAGACCCAGTACTTC. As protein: CASSKSSGSGGETQYF.

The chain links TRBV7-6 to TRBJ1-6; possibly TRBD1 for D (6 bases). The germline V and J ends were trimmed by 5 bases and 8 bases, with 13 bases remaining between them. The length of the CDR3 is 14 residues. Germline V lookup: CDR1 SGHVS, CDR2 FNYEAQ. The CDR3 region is CASSPAGADSPLHF. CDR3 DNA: TGTGCCAGCAGCCCGGCGGGGGCCGATTCACCCCTCCACTTT.

This CDR3 is CASSLDRGNTPTDTQYF. The CDR3 nucleotides read TGTGCCAGCAGCTTAGATCGAGGTAACACTCCTACAGATACGCAGTATTTT. The rearrangement links TRBV11-3 to TRBJ2-3; no clear D. The CDR3 covers 17 residues. Germline V lookup: CDR1 SGHNT, CDR2 YENEEA. The V end lost 0 bases, the J end lost 3 bases, and 16 bases lay between the germline ends.

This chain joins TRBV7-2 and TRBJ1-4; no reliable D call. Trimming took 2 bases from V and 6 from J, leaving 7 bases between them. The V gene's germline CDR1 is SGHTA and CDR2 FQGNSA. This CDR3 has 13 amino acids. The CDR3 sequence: CASSLNKYEKLFF. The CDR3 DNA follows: TGTGCCAGCAGCTTAAACAAGTATGAAAAACTGTTTTTT.

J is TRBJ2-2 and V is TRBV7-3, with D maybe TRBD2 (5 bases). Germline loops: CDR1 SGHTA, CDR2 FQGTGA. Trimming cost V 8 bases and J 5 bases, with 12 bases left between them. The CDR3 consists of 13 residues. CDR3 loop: CASSRDWTGELFF. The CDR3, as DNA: TGTGCCAGCTCCCGGGATTGGACCGGGGAGCTGTTTTTT.

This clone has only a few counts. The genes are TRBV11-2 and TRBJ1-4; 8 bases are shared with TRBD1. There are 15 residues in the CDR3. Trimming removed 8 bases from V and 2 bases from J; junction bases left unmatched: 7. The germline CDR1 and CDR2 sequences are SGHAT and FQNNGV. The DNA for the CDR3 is TGTGCCAGCTCGCGACAGGGGAAGACTAATGAAAAACTGTTTTTT. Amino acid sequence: CASSRQGKTNEKLFF. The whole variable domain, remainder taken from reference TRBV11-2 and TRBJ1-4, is EAGVAQSPRYKIIEKRQSVAFWCNPISGHATLYWYQQILGQGPKLLIQFQNNGVVDDSQLPKDRFSAERLKGVDSTLKIQPAKLEDSAVYLCASSRQGKTNEKLFFGSGTQLSVL.

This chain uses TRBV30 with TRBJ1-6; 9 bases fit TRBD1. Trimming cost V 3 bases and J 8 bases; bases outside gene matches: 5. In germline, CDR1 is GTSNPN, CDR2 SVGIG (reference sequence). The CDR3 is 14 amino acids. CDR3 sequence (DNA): TGTGCCTGGAGCCCGGGACAGGGAGATTCACCCCTCCACTTT. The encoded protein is CAWSPGQGDSPLHF.

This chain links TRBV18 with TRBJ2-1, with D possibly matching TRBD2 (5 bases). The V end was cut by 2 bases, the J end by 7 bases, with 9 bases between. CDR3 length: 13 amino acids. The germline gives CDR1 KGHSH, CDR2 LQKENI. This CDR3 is CASSPARGNEQFF. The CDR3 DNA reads TGTGCCAGCTCACCAGCCCGGGGAAATGAGCAGTTCTTC.

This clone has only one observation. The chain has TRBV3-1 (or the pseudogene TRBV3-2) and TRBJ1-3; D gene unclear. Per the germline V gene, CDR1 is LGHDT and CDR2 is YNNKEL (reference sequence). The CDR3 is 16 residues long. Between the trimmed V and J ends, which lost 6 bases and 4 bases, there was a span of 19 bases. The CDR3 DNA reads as TGTGCCAGCAGTTCTCGGACCCGCGGGCACGGAAACACCATATATTTT. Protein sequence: CASSSRTRGHGNTIYF.

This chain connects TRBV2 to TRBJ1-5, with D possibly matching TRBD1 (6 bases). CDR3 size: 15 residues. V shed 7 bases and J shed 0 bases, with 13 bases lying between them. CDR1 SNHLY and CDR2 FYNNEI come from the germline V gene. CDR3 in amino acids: CASTYRDISNQPQHF. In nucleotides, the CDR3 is TGTGCCAGCACCTACCGGGACATTAGCAATCAGCCCCAGCATTTT.

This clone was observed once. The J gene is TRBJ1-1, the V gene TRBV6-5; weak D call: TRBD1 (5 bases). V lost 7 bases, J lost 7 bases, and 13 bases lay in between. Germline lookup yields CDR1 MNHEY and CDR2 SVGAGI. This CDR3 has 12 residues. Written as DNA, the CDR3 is TGTGCCAGCAAAGGGGTCGACCGTGAAGCTTTCTTT. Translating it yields CASKGVDREAFF.

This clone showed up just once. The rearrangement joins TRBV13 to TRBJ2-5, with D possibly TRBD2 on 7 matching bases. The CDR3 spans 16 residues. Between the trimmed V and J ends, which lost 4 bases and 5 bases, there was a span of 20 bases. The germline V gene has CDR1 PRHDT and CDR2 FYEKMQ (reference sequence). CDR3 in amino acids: CASSSSTGAGRETQYF. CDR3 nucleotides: TGTGCCAGCAGCTCCTCTACGGGGGCCGGGAGGGAGACCCAGTACTTC.

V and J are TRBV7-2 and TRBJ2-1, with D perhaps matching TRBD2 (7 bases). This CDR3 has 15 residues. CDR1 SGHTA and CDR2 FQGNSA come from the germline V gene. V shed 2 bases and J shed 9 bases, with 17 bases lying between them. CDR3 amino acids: CASSLLEGGSGEQFF. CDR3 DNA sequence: TGTGCCAGCAGCTTACTGGAGGGGGGGAGTGGTGAGCAGTTCTTC.

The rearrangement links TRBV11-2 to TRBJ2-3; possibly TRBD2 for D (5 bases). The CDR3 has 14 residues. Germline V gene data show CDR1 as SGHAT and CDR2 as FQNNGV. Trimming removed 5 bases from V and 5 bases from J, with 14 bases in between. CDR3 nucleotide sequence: TGTGCCAGCAGCCAGAACTCGGGGAAAGATACGCAGTATTTT. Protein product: CASSQNSGKDTQYF.

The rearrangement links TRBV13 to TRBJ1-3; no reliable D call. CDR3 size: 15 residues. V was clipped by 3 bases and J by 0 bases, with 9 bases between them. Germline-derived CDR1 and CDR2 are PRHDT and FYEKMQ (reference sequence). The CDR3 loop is CASSLGRSSGNTIYF. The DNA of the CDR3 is TGTGCCAGCAGCTTGGGCCGTTCCTCTGGAAACACCATATATTTT. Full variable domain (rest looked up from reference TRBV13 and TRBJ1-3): AAGVIQSPRHLIKEKRETATLKCYPIPRHDTVYWYQQGPGQDPQFLISFYEKMQSDKGSIPDRFSAQQFSDYHSELNMSSLELGDSALYFCASSLGRSSGNTIYFGEGSWLTVV.

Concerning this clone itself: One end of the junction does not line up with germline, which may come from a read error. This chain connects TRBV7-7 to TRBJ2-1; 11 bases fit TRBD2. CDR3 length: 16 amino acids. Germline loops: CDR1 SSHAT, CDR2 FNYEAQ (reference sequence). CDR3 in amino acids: CASSLGTSGGGNEQFF. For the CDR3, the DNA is TGTGCTAGCAGCCTAGGGACTAGCGGAGGGGGCAATGAGCAGTTCTTC.

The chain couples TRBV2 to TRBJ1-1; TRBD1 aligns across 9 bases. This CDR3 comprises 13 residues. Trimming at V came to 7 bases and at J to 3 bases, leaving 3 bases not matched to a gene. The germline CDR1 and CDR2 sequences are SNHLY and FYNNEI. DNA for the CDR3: TGTGCCAGCAACGACAGGGGGGACACTGAAGCTTTCTTT. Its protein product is CASNDRGDTEAFF. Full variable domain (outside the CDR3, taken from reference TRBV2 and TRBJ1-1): EPEVTQTPSHQVTQMGQEVILRCVPISNHLYFYWYRQILGQKVEFLVSFYNNEISEKSEIFDDQFSVERPDGSNFTLKIRSTKLEDSAMYFCASNDRGDTEAFFGQGTRLTVV.

CDR3 loop: CASSPPTPGLAGKGADTQYF. In DNA form, the CDR3 reads TGTGCCAGCAGCCCCCCAACACCGGGACTAGCGGGGAAGGGGGCAGATACGCAGTATTTT. The chain combines TRBV3-1 (or the pseudogene TRBV3-2) with TRBJ2-3; TRBD2 aligns across 13 bases. The CDR3 extends over 20 amino acids. Trimming cost V 4 bases and J 4 bases; bases outside gene matches: 17. From germline, CDR1 is LGHDT and CDR2 YNNKEL (reference sequence).

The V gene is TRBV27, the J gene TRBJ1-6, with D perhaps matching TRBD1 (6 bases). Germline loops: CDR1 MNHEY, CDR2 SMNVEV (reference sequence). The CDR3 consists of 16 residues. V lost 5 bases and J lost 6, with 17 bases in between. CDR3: CASSPSRQGRNSPLHF. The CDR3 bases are TGTGCCAGCAGTCCCTCAAGGCAGGGGCGTAATTCACCCCTCCACTTT.

DNA of the CDR3: TGTGCCAGCAGTCTCGTAGAGTTGAACACTGAAGCTTTCTTT. Its protein product is CASSLVELNTEAFF. The chain employs TRBV2 and TRBJ1-1; D uncertain. V was cut by 5 bases and J by 0 bases, with 10 bases left in between. The CDR3 is made up of 14 amino acids. From germline, CDR1 is SNHLY and CDR2 FYNNEI.

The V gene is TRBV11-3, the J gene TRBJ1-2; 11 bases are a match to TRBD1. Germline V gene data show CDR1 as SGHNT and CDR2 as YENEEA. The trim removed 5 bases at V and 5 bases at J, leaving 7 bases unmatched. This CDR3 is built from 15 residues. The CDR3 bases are TGTGCCAGCAGCACCACCGGGACAGGGGGATATGGCTACACCTTC. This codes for CASSTTGTGGYGYTF.